This T cell receptor beta chain appears in the sequencing data of a study of T cell responses to AZD1222 COVID-19 vaccine. Per the germline V gene, CDR1 is SGHNT and CDR2 is YENEEA. Trimming left V 1 base short and J 3 bases short, with 9 bases between. This CDR3 has 14 amino acids. TCRdb's table, derived via immunoSEQ multiplex PCR, lists solely in-frame clones and lacks some. The sample includes approximately 150,000 clones, approximately 90% of them seen just once. The receptor comes from an adult in good health. The chain combines TRBV11-3 with TRBJ1-1, with unresolved D. The sample in question was peripheral blood, obtained on day 0 of AZD1222 vaccination. The CDR3 sequence: CASSLGGEYTEAFF. In DNA, the CDR3 is TGTGCCAGCAGCTTAGGTGGGGAGTACACTGAAGCTTTCTTT.